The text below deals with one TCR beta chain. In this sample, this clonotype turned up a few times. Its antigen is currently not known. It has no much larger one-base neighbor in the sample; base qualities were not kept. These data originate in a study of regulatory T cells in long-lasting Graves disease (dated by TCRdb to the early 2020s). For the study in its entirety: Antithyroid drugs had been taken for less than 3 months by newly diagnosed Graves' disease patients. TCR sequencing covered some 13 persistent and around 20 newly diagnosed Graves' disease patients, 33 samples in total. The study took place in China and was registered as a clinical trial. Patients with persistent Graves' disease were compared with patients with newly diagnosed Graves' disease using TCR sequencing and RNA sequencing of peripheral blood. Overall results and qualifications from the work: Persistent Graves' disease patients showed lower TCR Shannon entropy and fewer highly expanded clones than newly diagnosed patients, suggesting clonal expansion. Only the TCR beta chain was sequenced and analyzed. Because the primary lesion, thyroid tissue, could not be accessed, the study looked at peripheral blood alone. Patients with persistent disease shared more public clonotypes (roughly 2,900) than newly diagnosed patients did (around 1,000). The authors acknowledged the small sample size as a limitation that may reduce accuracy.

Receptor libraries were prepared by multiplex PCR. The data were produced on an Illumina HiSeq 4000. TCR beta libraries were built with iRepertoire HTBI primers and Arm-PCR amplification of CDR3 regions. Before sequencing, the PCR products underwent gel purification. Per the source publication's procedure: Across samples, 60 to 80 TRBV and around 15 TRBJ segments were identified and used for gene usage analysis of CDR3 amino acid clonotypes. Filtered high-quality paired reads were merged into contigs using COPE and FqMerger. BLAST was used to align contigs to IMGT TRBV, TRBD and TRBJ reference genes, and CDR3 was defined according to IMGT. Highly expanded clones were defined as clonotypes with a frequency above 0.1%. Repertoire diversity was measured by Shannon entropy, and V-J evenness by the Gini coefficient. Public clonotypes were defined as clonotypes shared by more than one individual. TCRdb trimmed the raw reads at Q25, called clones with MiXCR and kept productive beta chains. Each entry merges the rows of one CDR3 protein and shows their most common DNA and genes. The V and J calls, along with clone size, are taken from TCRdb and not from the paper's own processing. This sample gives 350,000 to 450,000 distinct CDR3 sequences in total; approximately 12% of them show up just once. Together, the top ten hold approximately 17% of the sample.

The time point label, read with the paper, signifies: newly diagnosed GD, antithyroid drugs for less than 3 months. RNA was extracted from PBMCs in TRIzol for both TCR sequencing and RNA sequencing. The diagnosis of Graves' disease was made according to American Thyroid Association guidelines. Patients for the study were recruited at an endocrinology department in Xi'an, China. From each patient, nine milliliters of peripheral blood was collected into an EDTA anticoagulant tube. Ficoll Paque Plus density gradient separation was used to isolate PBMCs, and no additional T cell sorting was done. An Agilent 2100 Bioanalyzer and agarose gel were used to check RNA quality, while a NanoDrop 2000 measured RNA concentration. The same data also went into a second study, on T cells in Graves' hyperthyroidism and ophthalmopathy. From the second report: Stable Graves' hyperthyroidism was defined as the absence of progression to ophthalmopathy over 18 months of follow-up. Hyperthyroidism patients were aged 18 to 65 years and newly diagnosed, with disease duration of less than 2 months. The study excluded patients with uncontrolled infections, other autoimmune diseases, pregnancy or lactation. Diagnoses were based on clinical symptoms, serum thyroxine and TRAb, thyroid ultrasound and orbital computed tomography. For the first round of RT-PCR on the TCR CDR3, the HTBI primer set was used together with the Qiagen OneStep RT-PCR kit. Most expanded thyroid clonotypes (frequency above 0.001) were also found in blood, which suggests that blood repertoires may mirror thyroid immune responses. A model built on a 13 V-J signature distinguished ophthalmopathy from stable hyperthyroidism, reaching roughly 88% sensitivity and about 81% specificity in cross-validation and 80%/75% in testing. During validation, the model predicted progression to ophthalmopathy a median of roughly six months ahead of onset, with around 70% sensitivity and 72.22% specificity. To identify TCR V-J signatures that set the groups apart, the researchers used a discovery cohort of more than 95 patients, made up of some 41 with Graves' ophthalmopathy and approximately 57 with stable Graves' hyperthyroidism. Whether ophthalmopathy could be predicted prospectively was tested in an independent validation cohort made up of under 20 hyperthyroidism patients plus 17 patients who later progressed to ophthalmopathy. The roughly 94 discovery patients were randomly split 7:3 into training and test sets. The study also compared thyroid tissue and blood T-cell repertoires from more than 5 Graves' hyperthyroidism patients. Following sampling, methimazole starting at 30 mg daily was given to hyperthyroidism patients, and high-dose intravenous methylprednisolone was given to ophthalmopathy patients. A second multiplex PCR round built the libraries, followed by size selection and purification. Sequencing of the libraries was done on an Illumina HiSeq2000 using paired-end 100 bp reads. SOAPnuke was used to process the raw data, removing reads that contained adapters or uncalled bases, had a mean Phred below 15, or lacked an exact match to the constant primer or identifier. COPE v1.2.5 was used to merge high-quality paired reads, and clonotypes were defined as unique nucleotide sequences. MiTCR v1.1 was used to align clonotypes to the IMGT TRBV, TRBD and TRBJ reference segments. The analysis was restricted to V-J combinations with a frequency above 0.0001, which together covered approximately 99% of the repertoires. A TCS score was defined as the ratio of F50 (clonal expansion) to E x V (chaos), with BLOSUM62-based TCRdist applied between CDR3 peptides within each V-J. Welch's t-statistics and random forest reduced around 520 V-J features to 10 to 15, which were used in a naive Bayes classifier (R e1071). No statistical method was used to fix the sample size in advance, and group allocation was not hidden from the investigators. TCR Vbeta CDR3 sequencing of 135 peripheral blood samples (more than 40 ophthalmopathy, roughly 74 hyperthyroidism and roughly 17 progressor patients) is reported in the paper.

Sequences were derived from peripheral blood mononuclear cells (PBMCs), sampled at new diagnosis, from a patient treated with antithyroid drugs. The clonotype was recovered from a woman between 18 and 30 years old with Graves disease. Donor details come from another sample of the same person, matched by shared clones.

The CDR3 protein: CASSPLLGQVYNYGYTF. The DNA is TGCGCCAGCAGCCCCTTGCTTGGGCAGGTTTATAACTATGGCTACACCTTC. The rearrangement combines TRBV5-1 with TRBJ1-2, with the D gene not clear enough to name. Relative to germline, V is 4 bases shorter and J is 1 base shorter, with 20 bases between their ends. The CDR3 sequence holds 17 residues, the cysteine and phenylalanine included. The only DNA kept is the CDR3, 51 bases in frame from the first base. CDR1 and CDR2, per the germline V gene, are SGHRS and YFSETQ.